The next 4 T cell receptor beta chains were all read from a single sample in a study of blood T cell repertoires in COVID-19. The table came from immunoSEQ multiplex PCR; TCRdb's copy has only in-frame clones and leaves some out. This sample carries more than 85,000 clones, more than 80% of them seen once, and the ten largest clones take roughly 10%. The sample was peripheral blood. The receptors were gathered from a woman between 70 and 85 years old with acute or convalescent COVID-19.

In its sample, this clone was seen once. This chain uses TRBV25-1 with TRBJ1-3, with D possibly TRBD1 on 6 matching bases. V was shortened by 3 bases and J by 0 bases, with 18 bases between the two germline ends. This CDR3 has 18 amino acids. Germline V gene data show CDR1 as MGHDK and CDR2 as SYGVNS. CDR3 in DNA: TGTGCCAGCAGTGAGACTCGAGGGGGGGGCCTCTCTGGAAACACCATATATTTT. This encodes CASSETRGGGLSGNTIYF.

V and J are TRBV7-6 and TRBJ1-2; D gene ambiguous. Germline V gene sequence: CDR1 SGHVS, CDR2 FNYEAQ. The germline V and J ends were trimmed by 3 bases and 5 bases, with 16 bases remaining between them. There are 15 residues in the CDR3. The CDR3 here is CASSLKDGALYGYTF. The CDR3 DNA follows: TGTGCCAGCAGCTTGAAAGACGGAGCTCTTTATGGCTACACCTTC.

CDR3 sequence (DNA): TGTGCCAGCTCACTGCGGACAGGGGAGAACACTGAAGCTTTCTTT. Protein: CASSLRTGENTEAFF. The J gene is TRBJ1-1, the V gene TRBV18, with 9 nucleotides matching TRBD1. This CDR3 is 15 amino acids long. Germline V gives CDR1 KGHSH, CDR2 LQKENI. V was pared by 4 bases and J by 1 base, with 4 bases of the junction left unmatched. The variable domain in full, with the rest retrieved from reference TRBV18 and TRBJ1-1, is NAGVMQNPRHLVRRRGQEARLRCSPMKGHSHVYWYRQLPEEGLKFMVYLQKENIIDESGMPKERFSAEFPKEGPSILRIQQVVRGDSAAYFCASSLRTGENTEAFFGQGTRLTVV.

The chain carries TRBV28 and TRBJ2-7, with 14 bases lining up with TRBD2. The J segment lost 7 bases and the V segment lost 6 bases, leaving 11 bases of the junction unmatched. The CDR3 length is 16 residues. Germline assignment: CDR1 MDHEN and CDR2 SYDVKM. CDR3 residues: CASRPPGLAGVGEQYF. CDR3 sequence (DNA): TGTGCCAGCAGGCCTCCGGGACTAGCGGGAGTAGGGGAGCAGTACTTC.